Following are 8 T cell receptor beta chains from one sample sequenced in a study of T-cell reconstitution after alpha-beta-depleted transplantation in children. Unique molecular identifiers were used in preparing the TCRbeta library. TCRdb recomputed calls from the PCR reads with MiXCR, one row per CDR3 protein. The sample consists of 600,000 to 700,000 distinct CDR3 sequences, about an eighth of them appearing once. The source material was PBMCs, sampled before TCRalphabeta/CD19-depleted stem cell transplant. Every receptor here comes from a girl aged 2-9 years with congenital amegakaryocytic thrombocytopenia, due to receive a stem cell transplant.

As to this clonotype: Given a much more abundant clone one base away, this may be a read error. The rearrangement links TRBV5-1 to TRBJ2-1, with a possible D match to TRBD2 (6 bases). V was cut by 0 bases and J by 8 bases, with 15 bases left in between. The germline gives CDR1 SGHRS, CDR2 YFSETQ. The CDR3 spans 15 residues. The CDR3 region is CASSLGLPGVHEQFF. The CDR3 coding sequence is TGCGCCAGCAGCTTGGGACTACCGGGGGTCCATGAGCAGTTCTTC.

There are a few counts of this clonotype. V gene TRBV12-3 or TRBV12-4 combines with J gene TRBJ2-5; possibly TRBD2 for D (6 bases). V shed 4 bases and J shed 4 bases, with 13 bases lying between them. CDR3 length: 14 residues. The CDR3 spells CASSWRAGSETQYF. The CDR3 nucleotides read TGTGCCAGCAGTTGGAGGGCCGGTTCAGAGACCCAGTACTTC.

V usage is TRBV11-2 and J usage is TRBJ2-5, with 7 bases matching TRBD1. J gave up 6 bases and V 5 bases, and 12 bases lay outside the gene matches. The germline V gene has CDR1 SGHAT and CDR2 FQNNGV. The CDR3 has 15 residues. CDR3 region: CASSHLGQGEQTQYF. The CDR3 DNA follows: TGTGCCAGCAGCCATCTGGGGCAGGGGGAACAGACCCAGTACTTC.

This clonotype was recorded many times. J is TRBJ2-1 and V is TRBV9; TRBD2 matches at 8 bases. Germline loops: CDR1 SGDLS, CDR2 YYNGEE. The junction had 5 bases not matched to a gene; V was cut back by 3 bases and J by 0 bases. The CDR3 has 16 residues. As DNA, the CDR3 is TGTGCCAGCAGCGCGGGGGGGACTCTCTCCTACAATGAGCAGTTCTTC. This encodes CASSAGGTLSYNEQFF.

There are many counts of this clonotype. The J gene is TRBJ2-5, the V gene TRBV29-1; 8 bases match TRBD2. This CDR3 region has 14 residues. Per germline, CDR1 SQVTM and CDR2 ANQGSEA. Unmatched junction bases numbered 8, after V lost 6 bases and J lost 2 bases. This CDR3 is CSVSLAGTQETQYF. The CDR3 DNA reads as TGCAGCGTGAGCTTAGCGGGAACGCAAGAGACCCAGTACTTC.

The sample holds a few counts of this clonotype. The chain recombines TRBV7-9 with TRBJ2-3; the D is unclear. The germline V gene encodes CDR1 SEHNR and CDR2 FQNEAQ (reference sequence). Deletions cut 3 bases from V and 0 bases from J, with 13 bases between. The length of the CDR3 is 16 residues. The CDR3 region is CASSFSSLDSTDTQYF. CDR3 nucleotide sequence: TGTGCCAGCAGCTTTTCAAGTCTGGACAGCACAGATACGCAGTATTTT. The full variable domain, in which reference TRBV7-9 and TRBJ2-3 provide the parts outside the CDR3, is DTGVSQNPRHKITKRGQNVTFRCDPISEHNRLYWYRQTLGQGPEFLTYFQNEAQLEKSRLLSDRFSAERPKGSFSTLEIQRTEQGDSAMYLCASSFSSLDSTDTQYFGPGTRLTVL.

The chain is built from TRBV20-1 and TRBJ2-7; D gene uncertain. CDR3 size: 14 residues. Trimming removed 0 bases at V and 5 bases at J, with 14 bases between. From germline, CDR1 is DFQATT and CDR2 SNEGSKA (reference sequence). The CDR3 bases are TGCAGTGCTAGAGATATCCAGGTTGGCCACGAGCAGTACTTC. Amino acid sequence: CSARDIQVGHEQYF.

In this sample, this clonotype turned up a few times. The chain couples TRBV7-6 to TRBJ2-3; 8 nucleotides align to TRBD2. Per the germline V gene, CDR1 is SGHVS and CDR2 is FNYEAQ. This CDR3 is 19 amino acids long. V gave up 2 bases and J gave up 8 bases; unmatched junction bases: 21. In nucleotides, the CDR3 is TGTGCCAGCAGCTTAAAGCCCCCAAGCGGGAGTCCCGGCCGGGGTACGCAGTATTTT. As protein: CASSLKPPSGSPGRGTQYF. Based on the CDR3 plus reference TRBV7-6 and TRBJ2-3, the full variable domain is GAGVSQSPRYKVTKRGQDVALRCDPISGHVSLYWYRQALGQGPEFLTYFNYEAQQDKSGLPNDRFSAERPEGSISTLTIQRTEQRDSAMYRCASSLKPPSGSPGRGTQYFGPGTRLTVL.